Presented here are 13 T cell receptor beta chains from one specimen sequenced in a study of control samples from healthy donors and cancer patients. Profiled with immunoSEQ multiplex PCR; TCRdb holds only in-frame clones, not every one. In the table there are about 160,000 clones, 70% to 90% of which are singletons. Material for sequencing was blood. All receptors come from a young man in good health.

The CDR3 sequence: CARRPGRSPGWTQYF. The CDR3 DNA sequence: TGTGCCAGACGGCCGGGACGTTCTCCCGGGTGGACCCAGTACTTC. The chain is built from TRBV5-3 and TRBJ2-5; D tentatively fits TRBD1 or TRBD2 (5 bases each). TRBV5-3 is sorted into the ORF group, with uncertain function. The CDR3 consists of 15 residues. V lost 7 bases, J lost 7 bases, and 23 bases lay in between.

The J gene is TRBJ1-2, the V gene TRBV7-2, with D perhaps matching TRBD1 (5 bases). The length of the CDR3 is 16 residues. Germline V gene data show CDR1 as SGHTA and CDR2 as FQGNSA. V was cut by 3 bases and J by 5 bases, with 19 bases left in between. The CDR3 protein is CASSFSGSGKFYGYTF. CDR3 in DNA: TGTGCCAGCAGCTTTTCAGGGTCCGGCAAATTTTATGGCTACACCTTC.

The chain is built from TRBV11-3 and TRBJ1-1; TRBD1 agrees at 7 bases. CDR3 length: 12 amino acids. The germline gives CDR1 SGHNT, CDR2 YENEEA. The J segment lost 4 bases and the V segment lost 4 bases, leaving 0 bases of the junction unmatched. The CDR3 DNA follows: TGTGCCAGCAGCTCAGGGGGCACTGAAGCTTTCTTT. Its translation: CASSSGGTEAFF.

The chain uses TRBV30 and TRBJ2-1; TRBD2 is a possible D gene (6 bases). Germline assignment: CDR1 GTSNPN and CDR2 SVGIG (reference sequence). V gave up 4 bases and J gave up 1 base, with 23 bases separating them. This CDR3 contains 18 residues. DNA for the CDR3: TGTGCCTGGACAGGCGGGATGGGTCCAAGAGGGTCCTACAATGAGCAGTTCTTC. Protein: CAWTGGMGPRGSYNEQFF.

This chain joins TRBV9 and TRBJ2-7, with 8 bases that match TRBD1. There are 15 residues in the CDR3. Per germline, CDR1 SGDLS and CDR2 YYNGEE. The trim removed 2 bases at V and 4 bases at J, leaving 8 bases unmatched. The CDR3 sequence is CASSVYGQGKYEQYF. In DNA form, the CDR3 reads TGTGCCAGCAGCGTCTATGGACAGGGCAAGTACGAGCAGTACTTC.

On this clone itself: Mismatch with germline at one junction end may stem from a read error. V and J are TRBV12-3 or TRBV12-4 and TRBJ2-1, with D tentatively TRBD1 (5 bases). The CDR3 loop spans 11 amino acids. CDR3 residues: CASRLGDEQFF. The CDR3 coding sequence is TGTGCCAGCAGGTTAGGGGATGAGCAGTTCTTC.

V usage is TRBV15 and J usage is TRBJ1-1; D is possibly TRBD1 (5 bases). This CDR3 comprises 14 residues. Germline V gene lookup returns CDR1 LNHNV and CDR2 YYDKDF (reference sequence). The V and J ends lost 2 bases and 3 bases respectively, with 10 bases between them. The CDR3 DNA follows: TGTGCCACCAGCAGAACAGGATTATACACTGAAGCTTTCTTT. It specifies CATSRTGLYTEAFF.

J is TRBJ2-7 and V is TRBV9; no definite D call. Trimming cost V 4 bases and J 0 bases, with 11 bases left between them. The CDR3 spans 14 residues. Germline CDR1 reads SGDLS; CDR2 reads YYNGEE. The CDR3 protein is CASSLTGSSYEQYF. In DNA form, the CDR3 reads TGTGCCAGCAGCCTGACGGGCTCCTCCTACGAGCAGTACTTC.

The chain combines TRBV18 with TRBJ2-7; weak D call: TRBD1 (5 bases). CDR3 size: 16 residues. Trimming removed 4 bases from V and 3 bases from J, with 19 bases in between. CDR1 and CDR2 (germline): KGHSH, LQKENI. This CDR3 reads CASSHNSRGFGYEQYF. CDR3 sequence (DNA): TGTGCCAGCTCACACAACAGTAGGGGTTTCGGCTACGAGCAGTACTTC.

The chain employs TRBV5-1 and TRBJ2-5; TRBD1 might be the D (5 bases). V gave up 0 bases and J gave up 5 bases, with 14 bases separating them. The CDR3 runs to 15 residues. CDR1 SGHRS and CDR2 YFSETQ come from the germline V gene. CDR3: CASSLVTAQGETQYF. The CDR3 bases are TGCGCCAGCAGCTTGGTAACCGCCCAGGGTGAGACCCAGTACTTC.

The rearrangement links TRBV5-6 to TRBJ2-7; 9 bases line up with TRBD1. This CDR3 is 13 amino acids long. After removal of 5 bases from V and 5 bases from J, the junction contained 5 bases not matched to a gene. Per germline, CDR1 SGHDT and CDR2 YYEEEE. The CDR3 DNA reads as TGTGCCAGCAGTTCCGGGACAGGGAACGAGCAGTACTTC. It translates to CASSSGTGNEQYF.

This chain uses TRBV7-3 with TRBJ2-5; D is uncertain. This CDR3 has 13 residues. Looked up from germline, CDR1 is SGHTA and CDR2 is FQGTGA. Trimming took off 0 bases at V and 5 bases at J, with 7 bases between the two ends. The CDR3 protein is CASSLTGTETQYF. CDR3 coding DNA: TGTGCCAGCAGCTTAACCGGAACCGAGACCCAGTACTTC.

This clone has just a few counts. The V gene is TRBV28, the J gene TRBJ1-1; no definite D call. V lost 9 bases and J 4 bases, leaving 24 bases between the germline ends. From germline, CDR1 is MDHEN and CDR2 SYDVKM. The CDR3 is 16 amino acids. The CDR3 is CASHFASRVSSTEAFF. The CDR3 DNA follows: TGTGCCAGTCATTTCGCGAGCCGCGTGTCGAGCACTGAAGCTTTCTTT.